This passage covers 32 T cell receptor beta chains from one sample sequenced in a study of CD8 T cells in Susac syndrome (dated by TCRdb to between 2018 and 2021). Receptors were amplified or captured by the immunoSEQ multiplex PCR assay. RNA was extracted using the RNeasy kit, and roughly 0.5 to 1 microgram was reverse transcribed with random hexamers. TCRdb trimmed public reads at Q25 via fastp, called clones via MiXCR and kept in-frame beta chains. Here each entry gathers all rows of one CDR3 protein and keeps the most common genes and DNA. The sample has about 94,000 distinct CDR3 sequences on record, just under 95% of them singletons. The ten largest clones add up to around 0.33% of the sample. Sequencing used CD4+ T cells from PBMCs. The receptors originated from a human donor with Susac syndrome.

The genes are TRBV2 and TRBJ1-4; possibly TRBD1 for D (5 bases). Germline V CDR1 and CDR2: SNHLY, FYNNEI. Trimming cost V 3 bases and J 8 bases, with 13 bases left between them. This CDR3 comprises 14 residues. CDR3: CASSDSGRGEKLFF. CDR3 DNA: TGTGCCAGCAGTGACTCAGGGCGAGGAGAAAAACTGTTTTTT.

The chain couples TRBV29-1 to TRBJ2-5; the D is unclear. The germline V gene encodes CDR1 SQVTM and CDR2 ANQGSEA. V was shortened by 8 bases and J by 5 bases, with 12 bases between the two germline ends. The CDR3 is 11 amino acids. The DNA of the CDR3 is TGCAGCACATCGATCGGGGAGACCCAGTACTTC. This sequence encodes CSTSIGETQYF. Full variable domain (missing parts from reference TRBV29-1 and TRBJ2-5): SAVISQKPSRDICQRGTSLTIQCQVDSQVTMMFWYRQQPGQSLTLIATANQGSEATYESGFVIDKFPISRPNLTFSTLTVSNMSPEDSSIYLCSTSIGETQYFGPGTRLLVL.

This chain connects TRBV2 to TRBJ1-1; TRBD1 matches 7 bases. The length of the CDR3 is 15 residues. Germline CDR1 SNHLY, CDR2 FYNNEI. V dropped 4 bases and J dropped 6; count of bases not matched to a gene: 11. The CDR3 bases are TGTGCCAGCAGTGCTCAAGGGGGCTCGTTCCCTGAAGCTTTCTTT. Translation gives CASSAQGGSFPEAFF.

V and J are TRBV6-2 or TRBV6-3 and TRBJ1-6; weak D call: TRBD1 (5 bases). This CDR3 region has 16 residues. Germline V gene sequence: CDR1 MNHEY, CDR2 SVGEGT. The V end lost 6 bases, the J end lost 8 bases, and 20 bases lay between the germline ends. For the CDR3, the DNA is TGTGCCAGCAGAACCGGGACGTATTCCTTCGATTCACCCCTCCACTTT. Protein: CASRTGTYSFDSPLHF.

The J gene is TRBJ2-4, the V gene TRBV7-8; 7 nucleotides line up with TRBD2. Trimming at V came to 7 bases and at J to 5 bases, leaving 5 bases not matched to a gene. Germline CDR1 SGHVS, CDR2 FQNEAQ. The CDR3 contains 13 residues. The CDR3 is CASTRREENIQYF. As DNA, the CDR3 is TGTGCCAGCACTCGACGGGAGGAAAACATTCAGTACTTC.

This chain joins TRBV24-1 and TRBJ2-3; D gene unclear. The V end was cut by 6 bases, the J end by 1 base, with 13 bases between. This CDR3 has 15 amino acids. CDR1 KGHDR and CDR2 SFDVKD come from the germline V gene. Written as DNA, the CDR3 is TGTGCCACCAGTAACCTCTTTGGGGGCACAGATACGCAGTATTTT. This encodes CATSNLFGGTDTQYF.

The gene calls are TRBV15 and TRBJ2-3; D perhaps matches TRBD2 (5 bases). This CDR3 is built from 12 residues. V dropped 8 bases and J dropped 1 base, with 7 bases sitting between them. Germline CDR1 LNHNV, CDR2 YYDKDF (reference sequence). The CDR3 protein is CATGRGTDTQYF. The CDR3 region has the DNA TGTGCCACCGGGCGGGGCACAGATACGCAGTATTTT.

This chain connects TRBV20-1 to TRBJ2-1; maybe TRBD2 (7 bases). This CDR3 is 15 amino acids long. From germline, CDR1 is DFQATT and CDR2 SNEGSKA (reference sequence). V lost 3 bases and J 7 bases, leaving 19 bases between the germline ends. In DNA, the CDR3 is TGCAGTGCTAGGTTAGAGTGGGGGGGCCAAAATGAGCAGTTCTTC. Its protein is CSARLEWGGQNEQFF.

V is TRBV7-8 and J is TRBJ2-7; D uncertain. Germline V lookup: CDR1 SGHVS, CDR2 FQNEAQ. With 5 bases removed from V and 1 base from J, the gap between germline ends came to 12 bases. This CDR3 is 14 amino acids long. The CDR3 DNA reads TGTGCCAGCAGCCCCCGTAGTAGATCCTACGAGCAGTACTTC. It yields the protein CASSPRSRSYEQYF.

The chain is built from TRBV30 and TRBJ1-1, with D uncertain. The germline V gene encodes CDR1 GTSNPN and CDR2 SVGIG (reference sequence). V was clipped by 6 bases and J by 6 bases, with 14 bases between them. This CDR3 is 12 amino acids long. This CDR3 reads CACQVAGPEAFF. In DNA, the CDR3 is TGTGCCTGCCAGGTAGCGGGCCCTGAAGCTTTCTTT.

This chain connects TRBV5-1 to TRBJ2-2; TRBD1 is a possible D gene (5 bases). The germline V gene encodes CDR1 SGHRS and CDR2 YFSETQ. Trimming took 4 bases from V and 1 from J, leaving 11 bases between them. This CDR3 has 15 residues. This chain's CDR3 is CASSETTGNTGELFF. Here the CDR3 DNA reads TGCGCCAGCAGCGAAACCACAGGGAACACCGGGGAGCTGTTTTTT.

CDR3: CASSLGTASYEQYF. As DNA, the CDR3 is TGTGCCAGCAGCTTAGGGACAGCCTCCTACGAGCAGTACTTC. The chain employs TRBV7-9 and TRBJ2-7; TRBD1 is a possible D gene (6 bases). Germline values: CDR1 SEHNR, CDR2 FQNEAQ (reference sequence). V dropped 1 base and J dropped 0 bases, with 7 bases sitting between them. CDR3 length equals 14 residues.

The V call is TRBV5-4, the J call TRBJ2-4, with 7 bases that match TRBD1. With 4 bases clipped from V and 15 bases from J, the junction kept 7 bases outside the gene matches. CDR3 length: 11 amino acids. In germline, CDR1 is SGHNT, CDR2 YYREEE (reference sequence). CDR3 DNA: TGTGCCAGCAGCGGACAGGCCGAGGTGTACTTC. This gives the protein CASSGQAEVYF.

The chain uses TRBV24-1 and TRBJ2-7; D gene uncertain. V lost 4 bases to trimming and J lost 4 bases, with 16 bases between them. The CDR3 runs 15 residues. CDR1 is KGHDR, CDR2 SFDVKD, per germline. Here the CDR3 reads CATSEFSVPPYEQYF. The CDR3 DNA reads TGTGCCACCAGTGAGTTCTCTGTACCGCCATACGAGCAGTACTTC.

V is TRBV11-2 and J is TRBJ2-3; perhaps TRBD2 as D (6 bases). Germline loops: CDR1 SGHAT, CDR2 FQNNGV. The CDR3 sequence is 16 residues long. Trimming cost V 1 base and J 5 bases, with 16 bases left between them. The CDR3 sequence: CASSLGETSAVDTQYF. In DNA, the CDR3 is TGTGCCAGCAGCTTAGGGGAGACTAGTGCGGTAGATACGCAGTATTTT. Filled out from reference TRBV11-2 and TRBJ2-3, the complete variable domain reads EAGVAQSPRYKIIEKRQSVAFWCNPISGHATLYWYQQILGQGPKLLIQFQNNGVVDDSQLPKDRFSAERLKGVDSTLKIQPAKLEDSAVYLCASSLGETSAVDTQYFGPGTRLTVL.

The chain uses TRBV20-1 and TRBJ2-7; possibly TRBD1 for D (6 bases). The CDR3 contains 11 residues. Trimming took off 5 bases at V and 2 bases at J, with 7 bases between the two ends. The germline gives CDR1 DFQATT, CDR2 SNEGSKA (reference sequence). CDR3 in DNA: TGCAGTGCTCGGACAGCCTACGAGCAGTACTTC. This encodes CSARTAYEQYF.

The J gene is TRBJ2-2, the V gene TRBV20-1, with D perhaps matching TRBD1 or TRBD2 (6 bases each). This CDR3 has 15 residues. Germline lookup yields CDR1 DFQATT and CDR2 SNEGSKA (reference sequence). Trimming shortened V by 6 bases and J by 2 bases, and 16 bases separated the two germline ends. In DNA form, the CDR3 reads TGCAGTGCCCAGGACGGGGGCCTTAACACCGGGGAGCTGTTTTTT. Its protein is CSAQDGGLNTGELFF.

CDR3 amino acids: CASSQGPSGKETQYF. CDR3 nucleotides: TGTGCCAGCAGCCAGGGACCCTCAGGAAAAGAGACCCAGTACTTC. The V gene is TRBV3-1, the J gene TRBJ2-5; D assignment may be TRBD1 or TRBD2 (5 bases each). Trimming took 3 bases from V and 3 from J, leaving 14 bases between them. Germline loops: CDR1 LGHDT, CDR2 YNNKEL (reference sequence). This CDR3 is 15 amino acids long.

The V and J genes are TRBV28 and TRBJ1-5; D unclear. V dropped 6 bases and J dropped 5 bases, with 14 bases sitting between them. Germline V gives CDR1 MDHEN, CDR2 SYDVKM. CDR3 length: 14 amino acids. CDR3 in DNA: TGTGCCAGCAGACCGTCCCTTACACATCAGCCCCAGCATTTT. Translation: CASRPSLTHQPQHF.

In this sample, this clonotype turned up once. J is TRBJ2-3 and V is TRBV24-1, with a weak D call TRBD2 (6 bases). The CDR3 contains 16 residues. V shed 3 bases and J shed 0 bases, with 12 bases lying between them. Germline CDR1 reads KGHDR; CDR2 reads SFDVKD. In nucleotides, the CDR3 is TGTGCCACCAGTGATAGGCGGGACCTTAGCACAGATACGCAGTATTTT. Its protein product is CATSDRRDLSTDTQYF.

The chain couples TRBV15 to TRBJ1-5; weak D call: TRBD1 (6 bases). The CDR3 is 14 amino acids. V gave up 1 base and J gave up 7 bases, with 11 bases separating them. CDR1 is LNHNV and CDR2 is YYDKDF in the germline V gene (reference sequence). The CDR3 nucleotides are TGTGCCACCAGCAGAGCTGGGGGCAGGCAGCCCCAGCATTTT. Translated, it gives CATSRAGGRQPQHF.

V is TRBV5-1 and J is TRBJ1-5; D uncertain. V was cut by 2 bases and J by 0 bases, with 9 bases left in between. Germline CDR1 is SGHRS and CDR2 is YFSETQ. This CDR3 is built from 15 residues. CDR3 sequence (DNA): TGCGCCAGCAGCTTAGGACCTTATAGCAATCAGCCCCAGCATTTT. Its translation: CASSLGPYSNQPQHF. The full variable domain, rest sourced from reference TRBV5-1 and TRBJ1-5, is KAGVTQTPRYLIKTRGQQVTLSCSPISGHRSVSWYQQTPGQGLQFLFEYFSETQRNKGNFPGRFSGRQFSNSRSEMNVSTLELGDSALYLCASSLGPYSNQPQHFGDGTRLSIL.

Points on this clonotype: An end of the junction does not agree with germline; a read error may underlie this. The CDR3 loop reads CAISTISGGPPYEQYF. Written as DNA, the CDR3 is TGTGCCATCAGCACAATTAGCGGGGGGCCCCCCTACGAGCAGTACTTC. This sequence joins TRBV7-9 and TRBJ2-7; 10 bases fit TRBD2. Germline V gene sequence: CDR1 SEHNR, CDR2 FQNEAQ (reference sequence). CDR3 length: 16 residues.

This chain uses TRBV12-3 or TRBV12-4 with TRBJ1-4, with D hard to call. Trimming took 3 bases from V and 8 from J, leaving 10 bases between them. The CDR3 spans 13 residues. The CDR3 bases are TGTGCCAGCAGTTTCGGGGTCGGGGAAAAACTGTTTTTT. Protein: CASSFGVGEKLFF.

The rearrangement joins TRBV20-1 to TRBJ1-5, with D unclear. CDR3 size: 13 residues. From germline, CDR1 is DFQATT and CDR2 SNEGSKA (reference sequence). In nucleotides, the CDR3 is TGCAGCGCGGCCGGCTATAGCAATCAGCCCCAGCATTTT. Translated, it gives CSAAGYSNQPQHF.

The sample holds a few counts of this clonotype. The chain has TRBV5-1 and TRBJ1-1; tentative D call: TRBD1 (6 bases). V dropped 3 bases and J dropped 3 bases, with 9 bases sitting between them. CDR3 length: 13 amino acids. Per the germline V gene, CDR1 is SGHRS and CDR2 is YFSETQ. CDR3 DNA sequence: TGCGCCAGCAGCTCTAAGGGGGACACTGAAGCTTTCTTT. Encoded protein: CASSSKGDTEAFF.

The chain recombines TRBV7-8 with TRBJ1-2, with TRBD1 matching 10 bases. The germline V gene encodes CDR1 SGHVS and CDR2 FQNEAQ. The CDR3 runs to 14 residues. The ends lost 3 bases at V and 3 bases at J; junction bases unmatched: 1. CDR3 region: CASSLTGGDYGYTF. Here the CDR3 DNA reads TGTGCCAGCAGCTTGACAGGGGGCGACTATGGCTACACCTTC.

The CDR3 protein is CASSLGQGAYNEQFF. In nucleotides, the CDR3 is TGCGCCAGCAGCTTGGGACAGGGGGCCTACAATGAGCAGTTCTTC. The J gene is TRBJ2-1, the V gene TRBV5-1, with 9 bases matching TRBD1. Trimming at V came to 0 bases and at J to 2 bases, leaving 0 bases not matched to a gene. The CDR3 is 15 residues long. The germline gives CDR1 SGHRS, CDR2 YFSETQ.

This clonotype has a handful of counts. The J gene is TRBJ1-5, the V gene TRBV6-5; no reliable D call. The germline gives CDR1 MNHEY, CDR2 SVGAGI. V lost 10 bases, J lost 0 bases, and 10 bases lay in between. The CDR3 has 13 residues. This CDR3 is CATAALSNQPQHF. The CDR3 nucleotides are TGTGCCACTGCGGCCCTTAGCAATCAGCCCCAGCATTTT.

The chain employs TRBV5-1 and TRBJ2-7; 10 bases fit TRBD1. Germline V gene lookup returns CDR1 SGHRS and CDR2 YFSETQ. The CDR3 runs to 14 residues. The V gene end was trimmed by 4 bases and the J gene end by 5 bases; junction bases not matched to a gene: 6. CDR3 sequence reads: CASSPDRGTHEQYF. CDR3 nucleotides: TGCGCCAGCAGCCCGGACAGGGGGACCCACGAGCAGTACTTC.

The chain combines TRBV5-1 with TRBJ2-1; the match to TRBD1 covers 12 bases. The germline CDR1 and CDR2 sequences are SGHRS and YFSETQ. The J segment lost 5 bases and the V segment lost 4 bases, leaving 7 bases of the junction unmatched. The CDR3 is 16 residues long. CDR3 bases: TGCGCCAGCAGCGACCGGGACAGGGGGCCAGACAATGAGCAGTTCTTC. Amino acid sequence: CASSDRDRGPDNEQFF.

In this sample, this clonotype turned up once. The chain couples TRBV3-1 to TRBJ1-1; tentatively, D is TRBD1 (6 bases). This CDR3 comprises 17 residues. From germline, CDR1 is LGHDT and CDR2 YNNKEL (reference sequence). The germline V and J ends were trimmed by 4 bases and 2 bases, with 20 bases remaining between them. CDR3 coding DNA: TGTGCCAGCAGCCTTTCTCAACCGGGACATGGAAACACTGAAGCTTTCTTT. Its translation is CASSLSQPGHGNTEAFF.